A single T cell receptor (beta chain) is shown here with its context. In the study's own analysis: Quantification of nucleated cells was approximated via reference gene primer amplification. The assay was immunoSEQ multiplex PCR, and TCRdb's table has in-frame clones only and misses some. V and J calls and clone size follow that table, whereas D and trimming were derived from the DNA. The repertoire holds around 280,000 clones, with around 86% as singletons. The record originates from a study of blood T cell repertoires in COVID-19. The overall study: Sites across the United States, Italy and Spain contributed samples from acute and convalescent COVID-19. Sources were T cells, B-cell-depleted T cells, or PBMCs; the material itself was cDNA or gDNA.

Germline CDR1 is SEHNR and CDR2 is FQNEAQ (reference sequence). The germline V and J ends were trimmed by 5 bases and 10 bases, with 15 bases remaining between them. The CDR3 runs 14 residues. The chain recombines TRBV7-9 with TRBJ1-6; possibly TRBD1 for D (6 bases). The clonotype originates from a man in his 70s with acute or convalescent COVID-19. The sample consisted of peripheral blood. The CDR3 DNA sequence: TGTGCCAGCAGCCACAGGGAAGTGGGCTCACCCCTCCACTTT. Residues: CASSHREVGSPLHF.